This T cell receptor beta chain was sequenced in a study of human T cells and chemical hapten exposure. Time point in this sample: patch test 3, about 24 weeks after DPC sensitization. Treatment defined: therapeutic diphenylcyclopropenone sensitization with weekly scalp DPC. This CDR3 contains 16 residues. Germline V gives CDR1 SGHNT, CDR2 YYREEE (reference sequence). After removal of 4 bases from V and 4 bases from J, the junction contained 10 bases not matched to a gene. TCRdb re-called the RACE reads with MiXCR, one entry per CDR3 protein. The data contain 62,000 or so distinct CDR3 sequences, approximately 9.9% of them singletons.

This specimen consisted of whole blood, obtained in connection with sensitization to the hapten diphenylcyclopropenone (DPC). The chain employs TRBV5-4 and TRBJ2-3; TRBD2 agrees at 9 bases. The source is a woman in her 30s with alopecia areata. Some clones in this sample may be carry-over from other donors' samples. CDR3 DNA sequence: TGTGCCAGCAGCGGGTTAGCGGGGGAGTCAGCAGATACGCAGTATTTT. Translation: CASSGLAGESADTQYF.